These 10 T cell receptor beta chains share one sample of origin, sequenced in a study of identifying expanded T cells in peripheral blood. Sequencing used immunoSEQ multiplex PCR; TCRdb keeps in-frame clones, though not all of them. The sample has around 100,000 clones, 75% to 90% seen once; the top ten hold roughly 15%. The sample taken for sequencing was blood. These receptor sequences come from a person aged 18 to 75 in good health.

This clone was detected only a few times. This chain joins TRBV11-2 and TRBJ2-7; D remains unclear. Germline values: CDR1 SGHAT, CDR2 FQNNGV. CDR3 length equals 13 residues. Trimming pared 1 base from V and 1 base from J, leaving 5 bases between. The chain's CDR3 is CASSLGQSYEQYF. As DNA, the CDR3 is TGTGCCAGCAGCTTAGGCCAGTCCTACGAGCAGTACTTC.

This chain links TRBV28 with TRBJ1-5; D is perhaps TRBD1 (6 bases). Germline V gene data show CDR1 as MDHEN and CDR2 as SYDVKM. The CDR3 loop spans 17 amino acids. The V end lost 1 base, the J end lost 4 bases, and 17 bases lay between the germline ends. For the CDR3, the DNA is TGTGCCAGCAGTTTATATCCAGGGGAGTACACAAATCAGCCCCAGCATTTT. This gives the protein CASSLYPGEYTNQPQHF.

The chain is built from TRBV5-6 and TRBJ2-7; 9 bases map to TRBD1. There are 15 residues in the CDR3. J gave up 7 bases and V 3 bases, and 11 bases lay outside the gene matches. Germline lookup yields CDR1 SGHDT and CDR2 YYEEEE. The chain's CDR3 is CASSWTGTGPEEQYF. The CDR3 DNA sequence: TGTGCCAGCAGCTGGACCGGGACAGGGCCCGAAGAGCAGTACTTC. Looking up the rest from reference TRBV5-6 and TRBJ2-7 gives the full variable domain: DAGVTQSPTHLIKTRGQQVTLRCSPKSGHDTVSWYQQALGQGPQFIFQYYEEEERQRGNFPDRFSGHQFPNYSSELNVNALLLGDSALYLCASSWTGTGPEEQYFGPGTRLTVT.

This clone was counted once. V usage is TRBV2 and J usage is TRBJ1-5; 8 bases fit TRBD1. Germline V gene sequence: CDR1 SNHLY, CDR2 FYNNEI. The CDR3 length is 15 residues. With 4 bases clipped from V and 1 base from J, the junction kept 3 bases outside the gene matches. CDR3 sequence: CASSAQGASNQPQHF. CDR3 in DNA: TGTGCCAGCAGTGCGCAGGGGGCGAGCAATCAGCCCCAGCATTTT.

V usage is TRBV29-1 and J usage is TRBJ2-7; TRBD1 might be the D (5 bases). The CDR3 extends over 15 amino acids. CDR1 and CDR2 (germline): SQVTM, ANQGSEA. Trimming took 2 bases from V and 0 from J, leaving 14 bases between them. Here the CDR3 reads CSVELGASNSYEQYF. The CDR3 coding sequence is TGCAGCGTTGAACTAGGGGCATCCAACTCCTACGAGCAGTACTTC.

V usage is TRBV4-3 and J usage is TRBJ2-1, with 7 bases aligning to TRBD2. In germline, CDR1 is LGHNA, CDR2 YSLEER. With V trimmed by 0 bases and J by 2 bases, 10 bases remained unmatched. CDR3 length: 18 amino acids. The DNA of the CDR3 is TGCGCCAGCAGCCAAGAACGTTGGGGGGGGGTCCCCTACAATGAGCAGTTCTTC. This codes for CASSQERWGGVPYNEQFF.

CDR3 nucleotide sequence: TGCGCCAGCAGCTTGGATTGGTCGGCAAATTCACCCCTCCACTTT. Its translation is CASSLDWSANSPLHF. V usage is TRBV5-1 and J usage is TRBJ1-6; the D is unclear. This CDR3 region has 15 residues. Germline V CDR1 and CDR2: SGHRS, YFSETQ. V was shortened by 0 bases and J by 7 bases, with 11 bases between the two germline ends.

The chain has TRBV10-3 and TRBJ2-7; perhaps TRBD1 as D (8 bases). CDR1 is ENHRY and CDR2 is SYGVKD in the germline V gene. The CDR3 totals 14 residues. V lost 6 bases and J lost 3, with 15 bases in between. The CDR3 region is CAIRTGEGGYEQYF. DNA of the CDR3: TGTGCCATCAGGACAGGGGAGGGTGGCTACGAGCAGTACTTC.

In regard to this clone: The junction and the germline gene differ at one end; a read error may be behind it. The chain has TRBV5-1 and TRBJ2-4; D gene ambiguous. CDR3 length: 13 residues. Per germline, CDR1 SGHRS and CDR2 YFSETQ. The CDR3 loop reads CASSLVPEAPPNF. In DNA, the CDR3 is TGCGCCAGCAGCTTGGTACCCGAGGCACCTCCTAACTTC.

The chain has TRBV6-5 and TRBJ2-7, with 8 bases matching TRBD1. This CDR3 region has 13 residues. V lost 4 bases and J lost 5; bases outside the gene matches: 4. In germline, CDR1 is MNHEY, CDR2 SVGAGI. The CDR3 DNA reads as TGTGCCAGCAGTTGGACAGGGTGGGACGAGCAGTACTTC. Residues: CASSWTGWDEQYF.